The clone carrying this TCR beta chain was counted between two and nine times. The data were taken from a study of blood T cell repertoires in COVID-19. Libraries were prepared by immunoSEQ multiplex PCR; TCRdb keeps only in-frame clonotypes and omits some of them. Counted here are about 160,000 clones, roughly 80% occurring once; the ten biggest clones make up approximately 3.7%. The CDR3 has 14 amino acids. Germline V CDR1 and CDR2: KGHSH, LQKENI. The germline V and J ends were trimmed by 1 base and 5 bases, with 9 bases remaining between them. The source is a woman of 80 years or more with acute or convalescent COVID-19. Sequencing was carried out using peripheral blood. J is TRBJ2-4 and V is TRBV18; a weak D match, TRBD1 (5 bases). The CDR3 loop reads CASSPRRDENIQYF. CDR3 nucleotides: TGTGCCAGCTCACCACGCAGGGATGAAAACATTCAGTACTTC.